A selection of T cell receptor beta chains follows, all from one sample in a study of cytomegalovirus exposure and HLA in healthy donors. Sequencing was performed with immunoSEQ multiplex PCR; in TCRdb, only in-frame clones are kept and a portion is missing. The repertoire has under 200,000 clones, 80% to 90% of them found once; the top ten carry roughly 6.7%. Specimen: PBMCs. The receptors stem from a man in his fifties or sixties in good health and CMV-seropositive. CDR3s include the opening cysteine and the closing phenylalanine or tryptophan. Each record gives: CDR3 DNA, CDR3 protein, clone size, V gene, J gene, D gene. The D gene is left open where the match is weak. A row's size may be missing; if present it is once, few, many or a size class.

DNA: TGTGCCAGCAGCCTACTCCGGGACTACGGGAACAATGAGCAGTTCTTC; CDR3: CASSLLRDYGNNEQFF; size: NA; V: TRBV7-2; J: TRBJ2-1; D: TRBD2
DNA: TGCGCCAGCAGCCAAGCGGGGGGGGTAGGGGACGTGGATGGCTACACCTTC; CDR3: CASSQAGGVGDVDGYTF; size: NA; V: TRBV4-1; J: TRBJ1-2; D: NA
DNA: TGTGCCAGCAGTTACTCGGGACAGGTGGTTGGCTACACCTTC; CDR3: CASSYSGQVVGYTF; size: NA; V: TRBV6-6; J: TRBJ1-2; D: TRBD1
DNA: TGTGCCAGCAGCTTCCGGACAGGCGTCGAAGCTTTCTTT; CDR3: CASSFRTGVEAFF; size: once; V: TRBV5-5; J: TRBJ1-1; D: TRBD1
DNA: TGTGCCTGGGGACAGGGTGCGAATTCACCCCTCCACTTT; CDR3: CAWGQGANSPLHF; size: NA; V: TRBV30; J: TRBJ1-6; D: TRBD1
DNA: TGTGCCAGCAGCTTGGCCGGCGGGGGAGACTATGGCTACACCTTC; CDR3: CASSLAGGGDYGYTF; size: once; V: TRBV5-4; J: TRBJ1-2; D: NA
DNA: TGTGCCAGCAGCTTAAACAGGGTTGGTTCACCCCTCCACTTT; CDR3: CASSLNRVGSPLHF; size: NA; V: TRBV7-3; J: TRBJ1-6; D: NA
DNA: TGTGCCAGCAGTTCAGGGTTTACAGTACTTGAAAAACTGTTTTTT; CDR3: CASSSGFTVLEKLFF; size: NA; V: TRBV11-2; J: TRBJ1-4; D: NA
DNA: TGTGCCAGCAGCTTTGGACTAGCGGTAACCCCTAACCTCCGAGAGACCCAGTACTTC; CDR3: CASSFGLAVTPNLRETQYF; size: NA; V: TRBV5-6; J: TRBJ2-5; D: TRBD2
DNA: TGCGCCAGCAGCTTAAGCGGCTACAATGAGCAGTTCTTC; CDR3: CASSLSGYNEQFF; size: once; V: TRBV5-1; J: TRBJ2-1; D: NA
DNA: TGCGCCAGCAGCTTGTCTCTAGCGGGGGGGTACCAAGAGACCCAGTACTTC; CDR3: CASSLSLAGGYQETQYF; size: NA; V: TRBV5-1; J: TRBJ2-5; D: TRBD2
DNA: TGTGCCAGCCGAGGACAGGGGGGCTGGGGGGACACTGAAGCTTTCTTT; CDR3: CASRGQGGWGDTEAFF; size: NA; V: TRBV19; J: TRBJ1-1; D: TRBD1
DNA: TGTGCCAGTACTCGAAAGCGGGGAGAAGAGACCCAGTACTTC; CDR3: CASTRKRGEETQYF; size: NA; V: TRBV5-4; J: TRBJ2-5; D: TRBD2
DNA: TGTGCCAGCTCACCACGGGACACCCGGCCGTACACTGAAGCTTTCTTT; CDR3: CASSPRDTRPYTEAFF; size: few; V: TRBV18; J: TRBJ1-1; D: NA
DNA: TGCGCCAGCAGCCCCCGCGGGAGCTCCTACGAGCAGTACTTC; CDR3: CASSPRGSSYEQYF; size: few; V: TRBV4-1; J: TRBJ2-7; D: TRBD2
DNA: TGTGCCACCCGGATGGGGCGCGATCAGCCCCAGCATTTT; CDR3: CATRMGRDQPQHF; size: once; V: TRBV10-3; J: TRBJ1-5; D: NA
DNA: TGTGCCAGTAGCCTAACAGGGGGCCCCACCACTGAAGCTTTCTTT; CDR3: CASSLTGGPTTEAFF; size: NA; V: TRBV19; J: TRBJ1-1; D: TRBD1
DNA: TGTGCCAGCAGCCTGGCCTCACGCCGAACCCGAGAGACTGAAGCTTTCTTT; CDR3: CASSLASRRTRETEAFF; size: NA; V: TRBV5-4; J: TRBJ1-1; D: NA
DNA: TGCGCCAGCGAGAAAGCAGGGGGCACGAACACTGAAGCTTTCTTT; CDR3: CASEKAGGTNTEAFF; size: once; V: TRBV5-1; J: TRBJ1-1; D: TRBD1
DNA: TGTGCCAGTACCCTCGGGGTCCGGGGCAATGAGCAGTTCTTC; CDR3: CASTLGVRGNEQFF; size: NA; V: TRBV19; J: TRBJ2-1; D: NA
DNA: TGTGCCAGCAGTATTCCTGACAGGGTATTTGGCTACACCTTC; CDR3: CASSIPDRVFGYTF; size: NA; V: TRBV2; J: TRBJ1-2; D: TRBD1
DNA: TGCGCCAGCAGTGAGAGACAGGGGCCCTACGAGCAGTACTTC; CDR3: CASSERQGPYEQYF; size: NA; V: TRBV10-1; J: TRBJ2-7; D: TRBD1
DNA: TGTGCCAGCAGCCTAAAGGGGGGGGCTACTAATGAAAAACTGTTTTTT; CDR3: CASSLKGGATNEKLFF; size: NA; V: TRBV5-6; J: TRBJ1-4; D: NA
DNA: TGTGCCAGCAGTAAAACTTATTCGTCCACTGAAGCTTTCTTT; CDR3: CASSKTYSSTEAFF; size: NA; V: TRBV27; J: TRBJ1-1; D: NA
DNA: TGTGCCAGCAGCCCGACTCTAGACCCCACAGATACGCAGTATTTT; CDR3: CASSPTLDPTDTQYF; size: NA; V: TRBV7-9; J: TRBJ2-3; D: NA
DNA: TGCGCCAGCAGACTTACCAATGAGCAGTTCTTC; CDR3: CASRLTNEQFF; size: NA; V: TRBV5-1; J: TRBJ2-1; D: NA
DNA: TGTGCCAGCAGCCAACCCACGGGGGACAGGACTTATGGCTACACCTTC; CDR3: CASSQPTGDRTYGYTF; size: few; V: TRBV11-2; J: TRBJ1-2; D: TRBD1
DNA: TGTGTCAGCAGTTCCCTAGCGGGAGGGTCTAACATTCAGTACTTC; CDR3: CVSSSLAGGSNIQYF; size: NA; V: TRBV28; J: TRBJ2-4; D: TRBD2
DNA: TGCAGCGTTCTAGCGAACACCGGGGAGCTGTTTTTT; CDR3: CSVLANTGELFF; size: NA; V: TRBV29-1; J: TRBJ2-2; D: NA
DNA: TGTGCCAGCAGCGTAGGGTCGACAGGTGATAATTCACCCCTCCACTTT; CDR3: CASSVGSTGDNSPLHF; size: once; V: TRBV9; J: TRBJ1-6; D: NA
DNA: TGTGCCAGCAGTCCTCCTCCGGGGGGGTACAATGAGCAGTTCTTC; CDR3: CASSPPPGGYNEQFF; size: NA; V: TRBV6-5; J: TRBJ2-1; D: TRBD2
DNA: TGCGCCAGCAGCCAAGGTAAGGGGGCGACTGAAGCTTTCTTT; CDR3: CASSQGKGATEAFF; size: NA; V: TRBV4-1; J: TRBJ1-1; D: TRBD1
DNA: TGTGCCAGTAATGAGATCTATGCAACTAATGAAAAACTGTTTTTT; CDR3: CASNEIYATNEKLFF; size: NA; V: TRBV19; J: TRBJ1-4; D: NA
DNA: TGTGCCAGCAGTGAGGGGGCTAGGTTTTACAATGAGCAGTTCTTC; CDR3: CASSEGARFYNEQFF; size: NA; V: TRBV2; J: TRBJ2-1; D: NA
DNA: TGTGCCAGCAGTGCCAACTACAATGAGCAGTTCTTC; CDR3: CASSANYNEQFF; size: NA; V: TRBV6-1; J: TRBJ2-1; D: NA
DNA: TGTGCCAGTACCCAGGGGGCAGGGATTTCGGAGCAGTACTTC; CDR3: CASTQGAGISEQYF; size: few; V: TRBV19; J: TRBJ2-7; D: TRBD1
DNA: TGTGCCAGCAGCATATTCGACAGGGCGAACACCGGGGAGCTGTTTTTT; CDR3: CASSIFDRANTGELFF; size: NA; V: TRBV9; J: TRBJ2-2; D: TRBD1
DNA: TGTGCCATCAGTGATTCCCTAGGCTACGAGCAGTACTTC; CDR3: CAISDSLGYEQYF; size: NA; V: TRBV10-3; J: TRBJ2-7; D: NA
DNA: TGTGCCAGCGCCAGAGGAAACACCATATATTTT; CDR3: CASARGNTIYF; size: NA; V: TRBV6-5; J: TRBJ1-3; D: NA
DNA: TGCGCCAGCAGCTTGAGGCGGGACAGGGGAGATGAGCAGTTCTTC; CDR3: CASSLRRDRGDEQFF; size: NA; V: TRBV5-1; J: TRBJ2-1; D: TRBD1
DNA: TGTGCCAGCAGATCAGGGGGCTCTGGCACCGGGGAGCTGTTTTTT; CDR3: CASRSGGSGTGELFF; size: NA; V: TRBV6-1; J: TRBJ2-2; D: TRBD1
DNA: TGTGCCAGCTCACCACGCCCGGGCTCCTACAATGAGCAGTTCTTC; CDR3: CASSPRPGSYNEQFF; size: NA; V: TRBV18; J: TRBJ2-1; D: NA
DNA: TGTGCCAGCTCCTCTAGCGGGGGGTCCACCTACGAGCAGTACTTC; CDR3: CASSSSGGSTYEQYF; size: few; V: TRBV4-2; J: TRBJ2-7; D: TRBD2
DNA: TGTGCCAGCAGCCAAGATCGTCCTAGCGGGGGCTTCACAGATACGCAGTATTTT; CDR3: CASSQDRPSGGFTDTQYF; size: NA; V: TRBV4-2; J: TRBJ2-3; D: TRBD2
DNA: TGTGCCAGCAGCATACACAGCCACTATGGCTACACCTTC; CDR3: CASSIHSHYGYTF; size: NA; V: TRBV7-3; J: TRBJ1-2; D: NA
DNA: TGTGCCAGCAGCTTAAGACAGGGGATCAATCAGCCCCAGCATTTT; CDR3: CASSLRQGINQPQHF; size: few; V: TRBV7-8; J: TRBJ1-5; D: TRBD1
DNA: TGTGCCAGCAGCGCGGGACACCTTAATTCACCCCTCCACTTT; CDR3: CASSAGHLNSPLHF; size: NA; V: TRBV9; J: TRBJ1-6; D: NA
DNA: TGTGCCAGCAGCGTAGGGGCTAGCGGGGCAACAGATACGCAGTATTTT; CDR3: CASSVGASGATDTQYF; size: NA; V: TRBV9; J: TRBJ2-3; D: TRBD2
DNA: TGTGCCAGCAGCGCTCCCTCCGGGACTACCGATGGTAATGAGCAGTTCTTC; CDR3: CASSAPSGTTDGNEQFF; size: NA; V: TRBV9; J: TRBJ2-1; D: TRBD2
DNA: TGTGCCAGCAGTGTTGAGGGACAGGGCCTCGAACTGTTTTTT; CDR3: CASSVEGQGLELFF; size: NA; V: TRBV2; J: TRBJ1-4; D: TRBD1
DNA: TGTGCCAGCTCACCACAAGCGCAGGGTGGTATCGGCTACACCTTC; CDR3: CASSPQAQGGIGYTF; size: NA; V: TRBV18; J: TRBJ1-2; D: NA
DNA: TGCGCCAGCAGCTCGGACAGGGGTTGGGGCACTGAAGCTTTCTTT; CDR3: CASSSDRGWGTEAFF; size: NA; V: TRBV5-1; J: TRBJ1-1; D: TRBD1
DNA: TGTGCCAGCAGCTTAGTCGGCGGCAGGGTGAATGGCTACACCTTC; CDR3: CASSLVGGRVNGYTF; size: once; V: TRBV7-2; J: TRBJ1-2; D: NA
DNA: TGTGCCAGTAAAATCGAGGGGGCTACGGCTAATGAAAAACTGTTTTTT; CDR3: CASKIEGATANEKLFF; size: NA; V: TRBV19; J: TRBJ1-4; D: TRBD1
DNA: TGTGCCAGTCAACAGGGGGCTGATCAGCCCCAGCATTTT; CDR3: CASQQGADQPQHF; size: NA; V: TRBV7-9; J: TRBJ1-5; D: TRBD1